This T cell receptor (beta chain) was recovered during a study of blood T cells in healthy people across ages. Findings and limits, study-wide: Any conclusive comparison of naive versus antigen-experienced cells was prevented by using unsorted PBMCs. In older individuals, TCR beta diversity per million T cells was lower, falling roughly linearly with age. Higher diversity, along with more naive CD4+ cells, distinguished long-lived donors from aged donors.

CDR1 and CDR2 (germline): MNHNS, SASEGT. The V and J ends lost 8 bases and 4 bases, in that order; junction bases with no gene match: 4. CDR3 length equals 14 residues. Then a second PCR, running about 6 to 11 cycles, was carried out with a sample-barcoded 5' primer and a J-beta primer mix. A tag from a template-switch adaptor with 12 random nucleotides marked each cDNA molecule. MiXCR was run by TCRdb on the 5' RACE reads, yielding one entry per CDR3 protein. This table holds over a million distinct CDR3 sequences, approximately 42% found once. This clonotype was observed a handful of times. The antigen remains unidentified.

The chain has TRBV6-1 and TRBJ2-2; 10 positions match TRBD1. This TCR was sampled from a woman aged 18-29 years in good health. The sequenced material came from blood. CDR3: CASGDRGVTGELFF. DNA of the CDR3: TGTGCCAGCGGGGACAGGGGAGTCACCGGGGAGCTGTTTTTT.